This T cell receptor beta chain derives from a study of T cell clonality in common variable immunodeficiency (dated by TCRdb to about 2015). For sequencing input, CVID and control samples contributed equivalent amounts of genomic DNA. For every sample, a 60 bp segment covering the rearranged TCRbeta CDR3 region was amplified and then sequenced. The immunoSEQ assay, a bias-corrected multiplex PCR combined with high-throughput sequencing, was used to amplify TCRbeta. Per the source publication's procedure: Each unique nucleotide sequence was treated as a clone and annotated with V, D and J genes, copy number and frequency. Sequences were labeled productive if in frame, and non-productive if out of frame or containing stop codons. As previously described, clonality was calculated on the basis of Shannon's entropy. The predicted amino acid sequences of productive clones were used to derive mean CDR3 Kyte-Doolittle hydropathy. Using the R hclust function, scaled V gene usage was clustered hierarchically with Manhattan distance and complete linkage. To assess clone sharing by CDR3 amino acid sequence, 12 repertoires per group were resampled over 100 rounds. The repertoires were searched for around 70 published EBV-specific and a few hundred published CMV-specific TCRbeta sequences. A couple of CVID samples yielding fewer than 10,000 sequences were excluded from analysis, leaving more than 35 CVID repertoires. TCRdb took this table from immuneACCESS and kept in-frame rearrangements with V and J called. Such tables lack part of the clones; where checked against another copy, unresolved V genes explain under half of the gap, and the rest is unexplained. V and J calls and clone size are copied from that table; D and trimming were computed from the DNA. The table for this sample lists approximately 34,000 clones, none of them counted only once. The ten most abundant clones make up 2.5% to 3.5% of the sample.

This clone has ten or more counts. It has no known antigen specificity. What the study reported, not specific to this receptor: It was noted by the authors that sequencing of the repertoires of T cell subpopulations would be needed to clarify the cause of the increased clonality in CVID. Reportedly, TCRbeta sequences from CVID had fewer deletions and N-nucleotide insertions, and highly modified clones with 13 or more V deletions were absent from CVID. TCRbeta clonality was higher in CVID subjects than in healthy controls (t-test p = 0.018), and the increase was most characteristic of about a third of subjects. Although equal DNA input was used, an average of about 81,820 unique sequences per sample was obtained for controls, compared with approximately 32,000 for CVID samples. Correlations of repertoire features with clinical complications were constrained by heterogeneity among patients within the CVID cohort. Healthy controls shared more TCRbeta clones with each other than CVID subjects shared among themselves (p < 0.0001).

Both CVID patients and healthy controls were predominantly of Caucasian heritage. Heparinized peripheral whole blood samples of roughly 4.5 to 8 ml were collected from each donor. Genomic DNA from adults with common variable immune deficiency (CVID) and from healthy adult controls was used for sequencing of TCRbeta CDR3 repertoires. The control group was made up of approximately 22 healthy adult volunteers (roughly ten male and approximately twelve female) whose ages ranged from 23 to 66 years, with a mean age of approximately 37. Diluted blood was subjected to density centrifugation over Hypaque 1077 or Ficoll-Paque for isolation of peripheral blood mononuclear cells. Genomic DNA was obtained from unsorted mononuclear cells through either Qiagen column purification or a centrifugation-based method. Sequencing was done on a sample of peripheral blood mononuclear cells. The clonotype was recovered from a person aged 18 to 70 in good health.

CDR3 DNA (partial): TGCAGTGCTAGAGATAGGGTCCTCCCCAATCAGCCC. This codes for CSARDRVLPNQP. Given in full, the CDR3 is CSARDRVLPNQPQHF. The sequence joins TRBV20-1 to TRBJ1-5; no D segment can be confidently identified. The CDR3 extends 3 residues past the end of the read, so its final part is completed from the germline J gene. The cysteine opens and the phenylalanine closes a CDR3 of 15 amino acids. The DNA covers only part of the CDR3, 36 bases in frame from base 1. V and J lose 0 bases and 3 bases, and a span of 12 bases separates them. Sequences DFQATT (CDR1) and SNEGSKA (CDR2) are obtained from the germline V gene (reference sequence).